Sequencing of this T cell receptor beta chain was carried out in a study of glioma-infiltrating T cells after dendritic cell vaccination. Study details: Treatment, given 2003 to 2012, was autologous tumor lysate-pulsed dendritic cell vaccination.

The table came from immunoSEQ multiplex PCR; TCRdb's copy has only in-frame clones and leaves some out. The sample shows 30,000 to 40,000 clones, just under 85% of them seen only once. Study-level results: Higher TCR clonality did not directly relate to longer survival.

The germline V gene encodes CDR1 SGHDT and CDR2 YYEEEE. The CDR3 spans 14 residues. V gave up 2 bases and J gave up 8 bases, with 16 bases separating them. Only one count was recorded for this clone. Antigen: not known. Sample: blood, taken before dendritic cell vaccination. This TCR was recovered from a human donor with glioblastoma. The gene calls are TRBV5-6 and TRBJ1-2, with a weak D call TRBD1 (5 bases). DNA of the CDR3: TGTGCCAGCAGCTTAGAAGTGGTAGGGGTCGGCTACACCTTC. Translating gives CASSLEVVGVGYTF.